These 2 T cell receptor beta chains were all obtained from the same sample, sequenced in a study of T cell changes during pregnancy in multiple sclerosis. Using immunoSEQ multiplex PCR, the repertoire was profiled, and TCRdb retains in-frame clones only, with some absent. The sample carries about 55,000 clones, 85% to 95% recorded once. The sample consisted of CD8+ T cells from peripheral blood mononuclear cells, taken in the second trimester of pregnancy. These receptors all come from a female donor with multiple sclerosis, enrolled in a pregnancy study.

This chain connects TRBV29-1 to TRBJ2-1; the match to TRBD2 covers 10 bases. J gave up 5 bases and V 7 bases, and 5 bases lay outside the gene matches. Germline CDR1 reads SQVTM; CDR2 reads ANQGSEA. The CDR3 sequence is 13 residues long. CDR3 nucleotides: TGCAGCGATGGGACTAGCGAGGACAATGAGCAGTTCTTC. Translating gives CSDGTSEDNEQFF.

The gene calls are TRBV27 and TRBJ1-5; 7 bases align to TRBD1. The CDR3 runs 14 residues. CDR1 is MNHEY and CDR2 is SMNVEV in the germline V gene (reference sequence). With V trimmed by 3 bases and J by 3 bases, 2 bases remained unmatched. This CDR3 is CASSFTGDNQPQHF. DNA for the CDR3: TGTGCCAGCAGTTTTACAGGGGACAATCAGCCCCAGCATTTT.